This TCR beta chain is from a study of blood T cell repertoires in COVID-19. This CDR3 is 11 amino acids long. Germline values: CDR1 GTSNPN, CDR2 SVGIG (reference sequence). The V end was cut by 4 bases, the J end by 10 bases, with 13 bases between. The repertoire was sequenced with immunoSEQ multiplex PCR; TCRdb's copy has only in-frame clones and lacks some. The sample has roughly 200,000 clones, 65% to 80% seen once. V gene TRBV30 combines with J gene TRBJ1-1; D unresolved. This receptor was taken from a man aged 50 to 59 who had recovered from COVID-19. The sample was peripheral blood. The CDR3 DNA sequence: TGTGCCTGGACCCGGGAACGTAGAGCTTTCTTT. It codes for CAWTRERRAFF.